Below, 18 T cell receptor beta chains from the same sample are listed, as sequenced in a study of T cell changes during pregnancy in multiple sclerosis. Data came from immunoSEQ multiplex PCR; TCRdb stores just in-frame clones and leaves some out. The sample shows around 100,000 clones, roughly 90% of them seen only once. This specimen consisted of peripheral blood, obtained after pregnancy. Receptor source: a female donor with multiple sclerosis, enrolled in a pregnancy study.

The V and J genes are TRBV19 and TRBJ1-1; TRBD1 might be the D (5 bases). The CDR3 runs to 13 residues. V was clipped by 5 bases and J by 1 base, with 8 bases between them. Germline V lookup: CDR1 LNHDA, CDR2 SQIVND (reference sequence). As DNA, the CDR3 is TGTGCCAGTAGTTCCACAGGGAACACTGAAGCTTTCTTT. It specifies CASSSTGNTEAFF. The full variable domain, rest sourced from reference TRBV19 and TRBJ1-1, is DGGITQSPKYLFRKEGQNVTLSCEQNLNHDAMYWYRQDPGQGLRLIYYSQIVNDFQKGDIAEGYSVSREKKESFPLTVTSAQKNPTAFYLCASSSTGNTEAFFGQGTRLTVV.

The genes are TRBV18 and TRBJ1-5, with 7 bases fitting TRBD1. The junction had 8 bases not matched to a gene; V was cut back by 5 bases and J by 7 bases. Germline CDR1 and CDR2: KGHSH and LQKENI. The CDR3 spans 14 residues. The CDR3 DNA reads TGTGCCAGCTCATCCACAGGGGAGGTACAGCCCCAGCATTTT. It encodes CASSSTGEVQPQHF.

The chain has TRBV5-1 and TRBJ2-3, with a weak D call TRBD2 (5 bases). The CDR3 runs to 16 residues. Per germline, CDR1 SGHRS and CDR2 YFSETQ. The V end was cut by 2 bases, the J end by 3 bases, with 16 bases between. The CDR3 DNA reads TGCGCCAGCAGCTTTTTACGGGGTACAATGACAGATACGCAGTATTTT. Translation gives CASSFLRGTMTDTQYF.

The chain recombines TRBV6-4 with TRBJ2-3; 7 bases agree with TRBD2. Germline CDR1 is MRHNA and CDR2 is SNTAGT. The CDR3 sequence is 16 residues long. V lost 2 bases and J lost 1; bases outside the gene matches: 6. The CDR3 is CASSDQAGRGTDTQYF. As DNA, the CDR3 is TGTGCCAGCAGTGACCAAGCGGGACGCGGCACAGATACGCAGTATTTT.

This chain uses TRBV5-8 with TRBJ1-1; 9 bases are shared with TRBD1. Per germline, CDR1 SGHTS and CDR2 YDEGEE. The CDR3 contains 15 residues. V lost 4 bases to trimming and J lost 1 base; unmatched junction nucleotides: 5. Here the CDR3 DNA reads TGTGCCAGCAGCGACCACAGGGGGCGGAACACTGAAGCTTTCTTT. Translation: CASSDHRGRNTEAFF.

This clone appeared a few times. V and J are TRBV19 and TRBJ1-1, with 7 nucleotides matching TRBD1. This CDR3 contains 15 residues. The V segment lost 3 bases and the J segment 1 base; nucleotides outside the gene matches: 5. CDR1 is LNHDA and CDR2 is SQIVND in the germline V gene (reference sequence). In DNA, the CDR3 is TGTGCCAGTAGTATTGGTGACAGGGCGAACACTGAAGCTTTCTTT. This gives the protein CASSIGDRANTEAFF.

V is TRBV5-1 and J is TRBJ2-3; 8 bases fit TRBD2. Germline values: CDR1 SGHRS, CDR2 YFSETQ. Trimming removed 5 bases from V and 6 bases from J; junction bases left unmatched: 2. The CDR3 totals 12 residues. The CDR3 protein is CASRPGGDTQYF. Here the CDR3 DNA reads TGCGCCAGCAGACCGGGGGGGGATACGCAGTATTTT. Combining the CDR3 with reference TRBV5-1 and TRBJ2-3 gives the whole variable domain KAGVTQTPRYLIKTRGQQVTLSCSPISGHRSVSWYQQTPGQGLQFLFEYFSETQRNKGNFPGRFSGRQFSNSRSEMNVSTLELGDSALYLCASRPGGDTQYFGPGTRLTVL.

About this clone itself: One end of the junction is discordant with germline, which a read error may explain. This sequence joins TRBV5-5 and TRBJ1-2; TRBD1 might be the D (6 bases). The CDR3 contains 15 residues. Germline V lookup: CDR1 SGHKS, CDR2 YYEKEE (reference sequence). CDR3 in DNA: TGTGCCAGCAGCCCCACAGGGATTCCTAATTATGGCTACACCTTC. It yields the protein CASSPTGIPNYGYTF.

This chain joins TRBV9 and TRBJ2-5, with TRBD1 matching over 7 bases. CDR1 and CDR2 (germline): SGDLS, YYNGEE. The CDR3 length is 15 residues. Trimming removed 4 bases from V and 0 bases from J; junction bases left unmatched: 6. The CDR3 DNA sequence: TGTGCCAGCAGCCTCGGGACAGTCCACCAAGAGACCCAGTACTTC. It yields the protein CASSLGTVHQETQYF.

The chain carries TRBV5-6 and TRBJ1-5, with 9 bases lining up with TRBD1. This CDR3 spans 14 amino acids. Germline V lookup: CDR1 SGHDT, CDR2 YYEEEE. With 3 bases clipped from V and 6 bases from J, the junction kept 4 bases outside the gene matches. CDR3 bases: TGTGCCAGCAGCTCTAGGACAGGGGTTCAGCCCCAGCATTTT. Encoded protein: CASSSRTGVQPQHF.

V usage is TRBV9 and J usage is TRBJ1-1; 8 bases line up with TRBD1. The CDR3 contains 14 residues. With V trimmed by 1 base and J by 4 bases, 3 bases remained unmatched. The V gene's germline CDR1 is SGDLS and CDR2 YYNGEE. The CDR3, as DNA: TGTGCCAGCAGCGTATCGGACAGGGCCACTGAAGCTTTCTTT. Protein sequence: CASSVSDRATEAFF.

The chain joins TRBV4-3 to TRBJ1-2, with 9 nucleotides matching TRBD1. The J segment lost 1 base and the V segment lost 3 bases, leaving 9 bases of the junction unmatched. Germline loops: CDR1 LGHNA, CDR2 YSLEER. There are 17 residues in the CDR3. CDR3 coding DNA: TGCGCCAGCAGCCACTCAGACAGGGGGGGAATTAACTATGGCTACACCTTC. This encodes CASSHSDRGGINYGYTF.

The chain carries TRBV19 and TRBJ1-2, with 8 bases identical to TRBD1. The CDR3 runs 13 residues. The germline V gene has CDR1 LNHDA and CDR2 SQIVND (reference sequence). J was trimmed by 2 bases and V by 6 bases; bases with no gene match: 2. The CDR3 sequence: CASSGQGNYGYTF. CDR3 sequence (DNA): TGTGCCAGTAGCGGACAGGGAAACTATGGCTACACCTTC.

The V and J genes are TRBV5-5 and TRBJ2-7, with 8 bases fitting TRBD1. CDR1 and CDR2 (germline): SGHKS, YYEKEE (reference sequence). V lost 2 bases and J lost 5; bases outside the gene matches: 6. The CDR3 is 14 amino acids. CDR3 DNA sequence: TGTGCCAGCAGCTTACAGGGGGGTTGGAACGAGCAGTACTTC. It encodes CASSLQGGWNEQYF. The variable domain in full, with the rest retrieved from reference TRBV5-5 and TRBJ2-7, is DAGVTQSPTHLIKTRGQQVTLRCSPISGHKSVSWYQQVLGQGPQFIFQYYEKEERGRGNFPDRFSARQFPNYSSELNVNALLLGDSALYLCASSLQGGWNEQYFGPGTRLTVT.

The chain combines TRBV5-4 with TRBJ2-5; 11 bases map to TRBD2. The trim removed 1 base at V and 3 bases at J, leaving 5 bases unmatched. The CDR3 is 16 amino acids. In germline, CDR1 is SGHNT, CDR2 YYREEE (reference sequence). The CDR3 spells CASSLFLTSGKETQYF. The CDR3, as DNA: TGTGCCAGCAGCTTGTTTTTGACTAGCGGGAAAGAGACCCAGTACTTC.

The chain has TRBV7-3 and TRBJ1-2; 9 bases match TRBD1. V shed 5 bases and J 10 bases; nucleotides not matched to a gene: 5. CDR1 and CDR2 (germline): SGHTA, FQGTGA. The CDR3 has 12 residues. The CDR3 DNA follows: TGTGCCAGCAGCGAGGGACAGGGTGTCTACACCTTC. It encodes CASSEGQGVYTF.

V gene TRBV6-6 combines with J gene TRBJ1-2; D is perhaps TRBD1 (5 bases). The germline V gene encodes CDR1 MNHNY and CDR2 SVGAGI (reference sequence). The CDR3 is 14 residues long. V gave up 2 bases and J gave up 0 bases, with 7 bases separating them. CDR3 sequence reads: CASSYRGSNYGYTF. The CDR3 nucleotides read TGTGCCAGCAGTTACAGGGGTTCTAACTATGGCTACACCTTC.

In nucleotides, the CDR3 is TGTGCCAGCAGCTGGTCGGACATAGAGACCCAGTACTTC. It encodes CASSWSDIETQYF. The V call is TRBV11-3, the J call TRBJ2-5; TRBD1 is a possible D gene (5 bases). Germline CDR1 SGHNT, CDR2 YENEEA. The CDR3 contains 13 residues. Trimming left V 4 bases short and J 4 bases short, with 10 bases between.